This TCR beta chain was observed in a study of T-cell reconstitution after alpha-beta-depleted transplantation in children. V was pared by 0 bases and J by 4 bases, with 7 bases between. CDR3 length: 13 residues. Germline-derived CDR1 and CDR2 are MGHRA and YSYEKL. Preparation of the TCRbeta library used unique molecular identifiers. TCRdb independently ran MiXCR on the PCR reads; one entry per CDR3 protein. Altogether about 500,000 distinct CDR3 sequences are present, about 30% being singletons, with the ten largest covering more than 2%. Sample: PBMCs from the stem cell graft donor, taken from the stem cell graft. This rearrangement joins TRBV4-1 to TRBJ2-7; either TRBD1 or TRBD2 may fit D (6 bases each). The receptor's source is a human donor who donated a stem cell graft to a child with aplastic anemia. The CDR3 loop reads CASSQEGGYEQYV. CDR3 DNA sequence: TGCGCCAGCAGCCAAGAAGGGGGGTACGAGCAGTACGTC.